A single sample is the source of the 19 T cell receptor beta chains below, sequenced in a study of blood T cell repertoires in COVID-19 (dated by TCRdb to 2018 to 2021). The protocol used for the library was the immunoSEQ multiplex PCR assay. The source is immuneACCESS, and TCRdb retained only in-frame sequences with V and J called. Part of the clones is not carried over; for the studies checked, unresolved V genes explain less than half of this, and the remainder is unexplained. Across this sample there are about 440,000 clones, with about nine tenths seen only once. Together, the top ten hold roughly 12% of the sample. The specimen sequenced was peripheral blood. The receptors originated from a woman aged 45-59 years with COVID-19, enrolled during active disease.

This clone was seen a handful of times. The V and J genes are TRBV7-9 and TRBJ2-4, with D perhaps matching TRBD2 (6 bases). CDR3 length: 17 residues. V lost 7 bases, J lost 2 bases, and 21 bases lay in between. Germline V gives CDR1 SEHNR, CDR2 FQNEAQ (reference sequence). The DNA for the CDR3 is TGTGCCAGCACCCTCGGTCGGGGGTCGGGAACCAAAAACATTCAGTACTTC. This codes for CASTLGRGSGTKNIQYF.

This clone was seen only once. The DNA of the CDR3 is TGTGCCAGTAGTATCTCCCCCCAGCGGACCCGGTACGAGCAGTACTTC. This gives the protein CASSISPQRTRYEQYF. The chain carries TRBV19 and TRBJ2-7, with D possibly being TRBD2 (5 bases). Between the trimmed V and J ends, which lost 3 bases and 4 bases, there was a span of 19 bases. CDR1 is LNHDA, CDR2 SQIVND, per germline (reference sequence). The CDR3 spans 16 residues.

The chain uses TRBV11-1 and TRBJ1-4; D may be TRBD1 (6 bases). The CDR3 extends over 14 amino acids. Germline CDR1 reads SGHAT; CDR2 reads FQDESV (reference sequence). Deletions cut 4 bases from V and 5 bases from J, with 11 bases between. CDR3 amino acids: CASSSTGGNEKLFF. The CDR3 DNA reads as TGTGCCAGCAGCTCGACAGGCGGAAATGAAAAACTGTTTTTT.

This clone was seen once. The chain employs TRBV5-1 and TRBJ1-1; TRBD1 agrees at 11 bases. This CDR3 comprises 15 residues. J was trimmed by 10 bases and V by 4 bases; bases with no gene match: 12. Looked up from germline, CDR1 is SGHRS and CDR2 is YFSETQ. CDR3 sequence (DNA): TGCGCCAGCAGCGGGCGGGACAGGGGGATTCAGGCAGCTTTCTTT. Its protein product is CASSGRDRGIQAAFF.

This clone was seen a few times. One end of the junction does not line up with germline, which may come from a read error. The chain joins TRBV5-6 to TRBJ1-5; 7 bases fit TRBD1. This CDR3 is built from 12 residues. CDR1 and CDR2 from the germline V gene are SGHDT and YYEEEE. The CDR3 DNA sequence: TGTGCCAGCAGCTTGGAAGGGACAGACCTTGATTTT. It is translated as CASSLEGTDLDF. The full variable domain, in which reference TRBV5-6 and TRBJ1-5 provide the parts outside the CDR3, is DAGVTQSPTHLIKTRGQQVTLRCSPKSGHDTVSWYQQALGQGPQFIFQYYEEEERQRGNFPDRFSGHQFPNYSSELNVNALLLGDSALYLCASSLEGTDLDFGDGTRLSIL.

V is TRBV2 and J is TRBJ1-4; 8 nucleotides line up with TRBD1. With 2 bases clipped from V and 0 bases from J, the junction kept 8 bases outside the gene matches. The CDR3 contains 18 residues. CDR1 is SNHLY, CDR2 FYNNEI, per germline. The CDR3 region is CASSESWTGTATNEKLFF. The CDR3 nucleotides are TGTGCCAGCAGTGAATCCTGGACAGGGACAGCAACTAATGAAAAACTGTTTTTT.

The rearrangement links TRBV12-5 to TRBJ1-5; D is ambiguous. V dropped 2 bases and J dropped 5 bases, with 10 bases sitting between them. Per the germline V gene, CDR1 is LGHNT and CDR2 is FRNRAP. CDR3 length: 14 amino acids. Here the CDR3 DNA reads TGTGCTAGTGGTTTGTCTACGCTTGATCAGCCCCAGCATTTT. Protein: CASGLSTLDQPQHF.

The chain recombines TRBV10-3 with TRBJ2-1, with TRBD2 matching 9 bases. V lost 11 bases and J lost 9; bases outside the gene matches: 17. Germline values: CDR1 ENHRY, CDR2 SYGVKD. The CDR3 runs 15 residues. CDR3 loop: CASRASGAGGGEQFF. Written as DNA, the CDR3 is TGTGCCTCGAGAGCCTCCGGAGCGGGGGGAGGTGAGCAGTTCTTC.

The chain recombines TRBV7-2 with TRBJ2-1; TRBD1 might be the D (6 bases). Looked up from germline, CDR1 is SGHTA and CDR2 is FQGNSA. The CDR3 extends over 13 amino acids. V lost 3 bases, J lost 10 bases, and 13 bases lay in between. The CDR3, as DNA: TGTGCCAGCAGCTTTTACAGGGTACGGGAGCAGTTCTTC. This translates into CASSFYRVREQFF.

This chain uses TRBV19 with TRBJ1-2, with D possibly matching TRBD1 (5 bases). CDR1 is LNHDA, CDR2 SQIVND, per germline (reference sequence). The CDR3 length is 14 residues. Trimming shortened V by 6 bases and J by 5 bases, and 16 bases separated the two germline ends. This CDR3 reads CASSPSRTFYGYTF. CDR3 DNA: TGTGCCAGTAGCCCCTCCCGGACATTTTATGGCTACACCTTC.

The rearrangement links TRBV11-2 to TRBJ2-1; 7 nucleotides match TRBD1. CDR1 is SGHAT and CDR2 is FQNNGV in the germline V gene. V shed 0 bases and J 3 bases; nucleotides not matched to a gene: 5. This CDR3 has 16 residues. The CDR3 reads CASSLELTGDYNEQFF. For the CDR3, the DNA is TGTGCCAGCAGCTTAGAGCTCACAGGGGACTACAATGAGCAGTTCTTC.

The CDR3 region is CASSLDLGQYF. The DNA of the CDR3 is TGTGCCAGCAGCTTGGACTTGGGGCAGTACTTC. The V and J genes are TRBV7-8 and TRBJ2-7; a possible D gene is TRBD2 (5 bases). Germline V gene data show CDR1 as SGHVS and CDR2 as FQNEAQ. Trimming pared 3 bases from V and 9 bases from J, leaving 9 bases between. The CDR3 consists of 11 residues.

V gene TRBV30 combines with J gene TRBJ1-2, with TRBD1 matching over 10 bases. V was clipped by 1 base and J by 1 base; unmatched bases: 3. The CDR3 has 15 residues. CDR1 is GTSNPN and CDR2 is SVGIG in the germline V gene (reference sequence). CDR3 bases: TGTGCCTGGAGTGCTGGGACAGGGGTTAACTATGGCTACACCTTC. It translates to CAWSAGTGVNYGYTF.

The chain joins TRBV2 to TRBJ2-7, with a possible D match to TRBD1 (5 bases). The CDR3 covers 15 residues. V was clipped by 1 base and J by 3 bases, with 13 bases between them. Germline V gives CDR1 SNHLY, CDR2 FYNNEI. The CDR3 here is CASSEGILGVYEQYF. CDR3 DNA sequence: TGTGCCAGCAGTGAAGGAATCCTAGGGGTCTACGAGCAGTACTTC.

CDR3 residues: CAWSVQMGGAEKLFF. The CDR3 region has the DNA TGTGCCTGGAGTGTACAAATGGGGGGGGCGGAAAAACTGTTTTTT. This sequence joins TRBV30 and TRBJ1-4, with D possibly TRBD1 on 6 matching bases. The ends were cut back, 0 bases at V and 8 bases at J, with 16 bases in the middle. Germline V gene lookup returns CDR1 GTSNPN and CDR2 SVGIG (reference sequence). CDR3 size: 15 residues.

This clone appeared once. The V gene is TRBV5-5, the J gene TRBJ1-3; 8 bases align to TRBD1. Germline V gene lookup returns CDR1 SGHKS and CDR2 YYEKEE (reference sequence). The CDR3 length is 17 residues. With V trimmed by 3 bases and J by 0 bases, 8 bases remained unmatched. The CDR3 protein is CASSSQGVPISGNTIYF. CDR3 in DNA: TGTGCCAGCAGCTCACAGGGGGTTCCAATCTCTGGAAACACCATATATTTT.

The chain links TRBV5-1 to TRBJ1-1, with D maybe TRBD1 (5 bases). CDR3 length: 14 amino acids. Trimming removed 4 bases at V and 3 bases at J, with 13 bases between. The germline gives CDR1 SGHRS, CDR2 YFSETQ. The CDR3 nucleotides are TGCGCCAGCAGCCACGTCGGGGGAGACACTGAAGCTTTCTTT. It codes for CASSHVGGDTEAFF.

This clone has just a few counts. The CDR3 loop is CASSYSAGGNQPQHF. CDR3 DNA: TGTGCCAGCAGTTACTCCGCAGGGGGCAATCAGCCCCAGCATTTT. V gene TRBV6-5 combines with J gene TRBJ1-5; the D gene is possibly TRBD1 (6 bases). The ends were cut back, 0 bases at V and 2 bases at J, with 8 bases in the middle. In germline, CDR1 is MNHEY, CDR2 SVGAGI. The CDR3 is 15 amino acids.

This rearrangement joins TRBV4-2 to TRBJ2-7; 8 positions match TRBD2. The CDR3 extends over 16 amino acids. With 3 bases clipped from V and 2 bases from J, the junction kept 9 bases outside the gene matches. The germline CDR1 and CDR2 sequences are LGHNA and YNFKEQ. This CDR3 reads CASSQSRLAFPYEQYF. CDR3 nucleotide sequence: TGTGCCAGCAGCCAGTCCCGACTAGCGTTTCCCTACGAGCAGTACTTC.